Each of the 5 T cell receptor beta chains below was sequenced from the same sample in a study of CD8+ T cells in alopecia areata. The sequencing template was cDNA reverse transcribed from extracted RNA. Data came from immunoSEQ multiplex PCR; TCRdb stores just in-frame clones and leaves some out. This table has tens of thousands of clones, roughly 44% appearing once. Sequencing used CD8+ T cells sorted from blood, obtained at week 0. Receptor source: a human donor with alopecia areata.

This clone was picked up a small number of times. The chain has TRBV2 and TRBJ2-7, with D hard to call. The CDR3 sequence is 15 residues long. The V gene's germline CDR1 is SNHLY and CDR2 FYNNEI. Trimming took off 0 bases at V and 0 bases at J, with 9 bases between the two ends. This chain's CDR3 is CASSEAPAASYEQYF. The CDR3 DNA sequence: TGTGCCAGCAGTGAAGCGCCGGCAGCCTCCTACGAGCAGTACTTC.

A single count supports this clone. CDR3 loop: CASSTTSGRATGELFF. CDR3 in DNA: TGCGCCAGCAGCACGACTAGCGGGAGGGCCACCGGGGAGCTGTTTTTT. The gene calls are TRBV5-1 and TRBJ2-2; 14 nucleotides agree with TRBD2. The germline gives CDR1 SGHRS, CDR2 YFSETQ. Germline trimming cut 4 bases from V and 4 bases from J; bases unmatched to any gene: 3. The CDR3 loop spans 16 amino acids. Full variable domain (missing parts from reference TRBV5-1 and TRBJ2-2): KAGVTQTPRYLIKTRGQQVTLSCSPISGHRSVSWYQQTPGQGLQFLFEYFSETQRNKGNFPGRFSGRQFSNSRSEMNVSTLELGDSALYLCASSTTSGRATGELFFGEGSRLTVL.

The table lists this clone with a few counts. The chain couples TRBV9 to TRBJ2-3, with TRBD2 identical over 8 bases. The CDR3 runs to 14 residues. Germline V gene data show CDR1 as SGDLS and CDR2 as YYNGEE. V lost 0 bases, J lost 5 bases, and 2 bases stayed unmatched. In DNA, the CDR3 is TGTGCCAGCAGCGTAGAGCGGGAGATAGATACGCAGTATTTT. Encoded protein: CASSVEREIDTQYF.

This clone was counted a few times. The chain carries TRBV5-1 and TRBJ1-4, with D perhaps matching TRBD1 (5 bases). From germline, CDR1 is SGHRS and CDR2 YFSETQ. The CDR3 spans 15 residues. Trimming removed 0 bases at V and 3 bases at J, with 9 bases between. The CDR3 loop reads CASSLGRGANEKLFF. Written as DNA, the CDR3 is TGCGCCAGCAGCTTGGGGCGAGGGGCTAATGAAAAACTGTTTTTT.

This clone has more than one count but fewer than ten. The chain is built from TRBV4-3 and TRBJ2-7; 9 bases match TRBD2. V was clipped by 2 bases and J by 5 bases; unmatched bases: 7. The CDR3 sequence is 15 residues long. Per the germline V gene, CDR1 is LGHNA and CDR2 is YSLEER. CDR3 sequence reads: CASSQSLGLAHEQYF. The CDR3 region has the DNA TGCGCCAGCAGCCAATCCCTGGGACTAGCTCACGAGCAGTACTTC.